The TCR beta chain described here comes from a study of shared clonotypes between healthy human individuals (dated by TCRdb to 2020 to 2022). Regarding the research as a whole: Three men and a couple of women, aged 18 to 49 years, made up the cohort. Per donor, three plates each were used for CD4 naive and CD4 memory, two for CD8 naive, and one for CD8 memory. The study deeply sequenced blood TCR repertoires of five healthy adults to estimate repertoire size and the extent of clonotype sharing between individuals. Different laboratories and diverse techniques were used to prepare libraries and sequence TCR repertoires, to increase sequencing depth and limit assay-specific biases. Per donor, leukapheresis produced somewhere between about 0.94 and 9 billion PBMCs. General findings and caveats noted by the study authors: Incomplete sequencing was indicated by rarefaction of sorted-subset datasets, despite the large sequencing depth. Because the study included a small number of donors, the genetic and exposure-history diversity represented was limited. Clonotypes shared by all four sorted-subset donors showed higher generation probabilities than non-shared clonotypes. Pairwise subsampling indicated that sequencing depth was expected to affect the degree of clonotype sharing among donors. When a handful of donors were compared, the shared fraction of clonotypes was 5% to 6.5% for naive CD4, less than 4% for naive CD8, about 2.4% for memory CD4, and around 0.4% for memory CD8. Sampling was limited to blood, and TCR repertoires in tissue likely differ from TCR repertoires in blood. Estimated clonotype richness was generally larger for naive than for memory subsets.

Details on this clone: It lacks a known antigen. No much larger clone exists at a distance of one base, and base qualities are not known.

TCR CDR3 regions were amplified from genomic DNA by multiplex PCR using the deep immunoSEQ assay. For each cell subset, the extracted genomic DNA was distributed evenly across all wells of several immunoSEQ 96-well plates, and each plate served as one replicate. For sorted subsets, each replicate PCR was loaded with approximately 200 ng genomic DNA, equivalent to approximately 27,000 T cell genomes. Purified libraries were measured with a Qubit 3.0 fluorometer, size-checked on a Bioanalyzer 2100, and measured again with the KAPA Library Quantification kit. Each immunoSEQ 96-well plate was sequenced on its own single-read 150-cycle Illumina NextSeq 550 flow cell. In the original analysis: Because the immunoSEQ output included only junctional sequences and no quality scores, the filtering could not be the same as the filtering used for full-length reads. Sequences were annotated with PyIR, a Python wrapper for IgBLAST v1.9, and V/J genes and CDR3 were assigned using IMGT germline references. Any read was removed if the V/J assignment was weak (E-value above 1e-6), the CDR3 was missing, or the read contained stop codons, out-of-frame junctions, or ambiguous translated residues. V3J clonotypes were defined as sequences sharing an identical inferred V gene, J gene, and CDR3 amino acid sequence. Percentage overlap between repertoires was calculated by dividing the number of shared unique clonotypes by the size of the smaller repertoire. Repertoire richness was assessed with RTK rarefaction, the Chao1 estimator, and Recon v2.1 estimates of unobserved clonotypes. For all TCRbeta clonotypes obtained by the gDNA method from a few donors, generation probabilities were computed with OLGA. Entries here come from immuneACCESS through TCRdb and include only in-frame sequences with V and J called. Some clones fail to appear in such tables; in the studies checked, an unresolved V gene covers under half of the shortfall, and the cause of the remainder is unknown. V and J calls and clone size follow that table, whereas D and trimming were derived from the DNA. A total of about 2.1 million clones appear in this sample, over 85% of them only once. The ten largest clones represent more than 1.5% of the sample.

CD8 naive samples were CD45RO-negative cells positively selected for CCR7, giving a CD45RA+CCR7+ population that excluded TemRA cells. Healthy HIV-negative adults with no recently reported acute infections or vaccinations were included as donors. All donors were Caucasian adults living in Nashville, Tennessee, USA. After blood collection by leukapheresis, PBMCs were isolated using Ficoll-Histopaque density gradient centrifugation and then cryopreserved in the vapor phase of liquid nitrogen. Analytical flow cytometry was used to check the purity and quantity of every magnetically sorted T cell population. Genomic DNA was isolated from each sorted fraction and quantified by UV absorbance on a Nanodrop 2000c. From cysteine to phenylalanine, the CDR3 is 14 amino acids long. Only CDR3 DNA is held: 42 bases, read in frame from base 1. Cut back by 3 bases and 4 bases, the V and J ends lie 10 bases apart. CDR1 SEHNR and CDR2 FQNEAQ were looked up in the germline V gene (reference sequence).

The sequencing input was naive CD8+ T cells from PBMCs. The intended sense of this specimen's cell subset or site label: CD45RA+CCR7+. The sequence came from a man aged 18-30 years in good health. Some clones in this sample may be carry-over from other donors' samples. The chain employs TRBV7-9 and TRBJ2-1; the D gene is perhaps TRBD1, on 6 matching bases. The CDR3 region reads CASSLGQLYNEQFF. The bases are TGTGCCAGCAGCTTGGGACAACTATACAATGAGCAGTTCTTC.